This T cell receptor beta chain was identified in a study of cytomegalovirus exposure and HLA in healthy donors. Amplification used 60 Vbeta primers and 13 Jbeta primers. Here immunoSEQ multiplex PCR was the method, and the copy in TCRdb shows in-frame clones only, minus some. The sample includes 95,000 to 150,000 clones, approximately 81% of them seen just once. The CDR3 spans 15 residues. Germline CDR1 and CDR2: MDHEN and SYDVKM. With 5 bases clipped from V and 4 bases from J, the junction kept 5 bases outside the gene matches. In the case of this clone: Its target is unknown.

Regarding donors, all were healthy bone marrow donors. Study-level findings and limits: Differences between HLA loci emerged in a later analysis of TCR association rates, with DRB1 most and HLA-C fewest. In vitro testing confirmed a few CMV-associated chains as specific for CMV antigens. According to the study, 160 or so TCR beta chains were cytomegalovirus-associated.

The origin of this receptor is a man aged 18 to 30 in good health and CMV-seropositive. The chain uses TRBV28 and TRBJ1-5, with TRBD1 matching 10 bases. The sample comprised PBMCs. DNA for the CDR3: TGTGCCAGCAGTCCCCCGGGACAGGGGAATCAGCCCCAGCATTTT. The encoded protein is CASSPPGQGNQPQHF. The entire variable domain, with the rest obtained from reference TRBV28 and TRBJ1-5, is as follows: DVKVTQSSRYLVKRTGEKVFLECVQDMDHENMFWYRQDPGLGLRLIYFSYDVKMKEKGDIPEGYSVSREKKERFSLILESASTNQTSMYLCASSPPGQGNQPQHFGDGTRLSIL.